This T cell receptor (beta chain) was profiled in a study of Graves' ophthalmopathy and Graves' hyperthyroidism. Study-wide findings and caveats: Ophthalmopathy progression cases were predicted by the model with roughly 68% sensitivity and 72% to 85% specificity. Also, most clonotypes expanded in the thyroid above 0.001 frequency appeared in blood.

Germline V gives CDR1 LGHDT, CDR2 YNNKEL (reference sequence). This CDR3 comprises 11 residues. The study amplified TCR beta CDR3 regions using RNA transcripts. Investigators did first-round RT-PCR with HTBI primers, then second-round multiplex PCR. One entry per CDR3 protein results from TCRdb running MiXCR on the multiplex PCR reads. In the table there are some 750,000 distinct CDR3 sequences, roughly two fifths of which are singletons. Regarding this clonotype: As yet, its antigen is unknown. One junction end does not reproduce the germline sequence, and a read error may be involved.

The sequence was obtained from an adult man with Graves' ophthalmopathy. Sequencing input: peripheral blood. The chain links TRBV3-1 to TRBJ1-2; D unresolved. The CDR3 bases are TGTGCCAGCAGCCATGGGTCTGGCTGCACCTTC. As protein: CASSHGSGCTF.